This entry lists 10 T cell receptor beta chains sequenced from one sample in a study of identical twins. A single record per CDR3 protein comes from TCRdb applying MiXCR to the 5' RACE reads. This sample carries approximately 410,000 distinct CDR3 sequences, approximately 18% of them seen once, and the ten largest clones take 12%. The sequencing sample was made of naive T cells sorted from blood. Source of these receptors: a man between 50 and 59 years old in good health.

This clonotype has more than one count but fewer than ten. The chain is built from TRBV12-3 or TRBV12-4 and TRBJ1-4; D uncertain. V dropped 6 bases and J dropped 4 bases, with 6 bases sitting between them. The CDR3 sequence is 12 residues long. The CDR3 region has the DNA TGTGCCAGCAGGGGGTATAATGAAAAACTGTTTTTT. This gives the protein CASRGYNEKLFF.

This clonotype was seen once. Compared with germline, one end of the junction differs, possibly owing to a read error. This chain links TRBV5-6 with TRBJ2-3; TRBD2 matches at 11 bases. This CDR3 has 16 amino acids. Germline V lookup: CDR1 SGHDT, CDR2 YYEEEE. The CDR3 spells CASSLVASGRTDAQYF. The CDR3 DNA follows: TGTGCCAGCAGCTTGGTGGCTAGCGGGAGGACAGATGCGCAGTATTTT.

In its sample, this clonotype was seen many times. The CDR3 spells CASSQEGGRSGANVLTF. The CDR3 bases are TGCGCCAGCAGCCAAGAGGGCGGGAGATCTGGGGCCAACGTCCTGACTTTC. V usage is TRBV4-1 and J usage is TRBJ2-6, with TRBD2 matching over 7 bases. The V gene's germline CDR1 is MGHRA and CDR2 YSYEKL. The CDR3 has 17 amino acids. Losses at the gene ends were 0 bases for V and 1 base for J; bases not matched to a gene: 3.

This chain links TRBV10-3 with TRBJ1-5; 10 bases are shared with TRBD1. The trim removed 4 bases at V and 6 bases at J, leaving 3 bases unmatched. The CDR3 runs 14 residues. CDR1 ENHRY and CDR2 SYGVKD come from the germline V gene. CDR3 sequence reads: CAISGQGAGQPQHF. For the CDR3, the DNA is TGTGCCATCAGTGGACAGGGGGCCGGTCAGCCCCAGCATTTT.

This clonotype was seen repeatedly, ten times or more. The chain has TRBV12-3 or TRBV12-4 and TRBJ2-2; 7 bases are shared with TRBD2. The CDR3 is 13 residues long. V lost 8 bases and J lost 4; bases outside the gene matches: 4. The CDR3 DNA reads TGTGCCAGCCGACTAGCCTCCACCGGGGAGCTGTTTTTT. The encoded protein is CASRLASTGELFF.

The chain combines TRBV29-1 with TRBJ2-1; D is uncertain. This CDR3 region has 13 residues. V was shortened by 7 bases and J by 0 bases, with 10 bases between the two germline ends. CDR1 is SQVTM and CDR2 is ANQGSEA in the germline V gene. CDR3 sequence reads: CSARTLSYNEQFF. The CDR3 nucleotides read TGCAGCGCCCGAACTCTCTCCTACAATGAGCAGTTCTTC.

This clonotype turned up a few times. The chain recombines TRBV12-3 or TRBV12-4 with TRBJ1-6; D gene unclear. Trimming left V 3 bases short and J 7 bases short, with 10 bases between. The CDR3 is made up of 14 amino acids. The CDR3 loop reads CASSFDGVNSPLHF. The CDR3 DNA reads as TGTGCCAGCAGTTTTGACGGGGTGAATTCACCCCTCCACTTT.

The rearrangement joins TRBV20-1 to TRBJ2-3, with TRBD1 matching over 8 bases. The CDR3 extends over 13 amino acids. V gave up 6 bases and J gave up 5 bases; unmatched junction bases: 7. Germline V CDR1 and CDR2: DFQATT, SNEGSKA (reference sequence). CDR3 DNA: TGCAGTGCGCGGACAGGGTCGGTAGATACGCAGTATTTT. This encodes CSARTGSVDTQYF.

This clonotype was seen a few times. The genes are TRBV2 and TRBJ1-2, with 8 bases fitting TRBD1. The CDR3 covers 13 residues. V was clipped by 1 base and J by 7 bases; unmatched bases: 2. Germline CDR1 SNHLY, CDR2 FYNNEI. Written as DNA, the CDR3 is TGTGCCAGCAGTGAAGGGACAGGGACTGGCTACACCTTC. This gives the protein CASSEGTGTGYTF. The full variable domain, with the rest looked up from reference TRBV2 and TRBJ1-2, is EPEVTQTPSHQVTQMGQEVILRCVPISNHLYFYWYRQILGQKVEFLVSFYNNEISEKSEIFDDQFSVERPDGSNFTLKIRSTKLEDSAMYFCASSEGTGTGYTFGSGTRLTVV.

This chain connects TRBV23-1 to TRBJ2-1, with unresolved D. TRBV23-1 falls under the ORF class, with uncertain function. Trimming removed 8 bases from V and 7 bases from J, with 18 bases in between. The CDR3 is 14 residues long. CDR3 amino acids: CASPSGRFQNEQFF. The CDR3 nucleotides are TGCGCCAGCCCCTCAGGACGTTTTCAGAATGAGCAGTTCTTC.